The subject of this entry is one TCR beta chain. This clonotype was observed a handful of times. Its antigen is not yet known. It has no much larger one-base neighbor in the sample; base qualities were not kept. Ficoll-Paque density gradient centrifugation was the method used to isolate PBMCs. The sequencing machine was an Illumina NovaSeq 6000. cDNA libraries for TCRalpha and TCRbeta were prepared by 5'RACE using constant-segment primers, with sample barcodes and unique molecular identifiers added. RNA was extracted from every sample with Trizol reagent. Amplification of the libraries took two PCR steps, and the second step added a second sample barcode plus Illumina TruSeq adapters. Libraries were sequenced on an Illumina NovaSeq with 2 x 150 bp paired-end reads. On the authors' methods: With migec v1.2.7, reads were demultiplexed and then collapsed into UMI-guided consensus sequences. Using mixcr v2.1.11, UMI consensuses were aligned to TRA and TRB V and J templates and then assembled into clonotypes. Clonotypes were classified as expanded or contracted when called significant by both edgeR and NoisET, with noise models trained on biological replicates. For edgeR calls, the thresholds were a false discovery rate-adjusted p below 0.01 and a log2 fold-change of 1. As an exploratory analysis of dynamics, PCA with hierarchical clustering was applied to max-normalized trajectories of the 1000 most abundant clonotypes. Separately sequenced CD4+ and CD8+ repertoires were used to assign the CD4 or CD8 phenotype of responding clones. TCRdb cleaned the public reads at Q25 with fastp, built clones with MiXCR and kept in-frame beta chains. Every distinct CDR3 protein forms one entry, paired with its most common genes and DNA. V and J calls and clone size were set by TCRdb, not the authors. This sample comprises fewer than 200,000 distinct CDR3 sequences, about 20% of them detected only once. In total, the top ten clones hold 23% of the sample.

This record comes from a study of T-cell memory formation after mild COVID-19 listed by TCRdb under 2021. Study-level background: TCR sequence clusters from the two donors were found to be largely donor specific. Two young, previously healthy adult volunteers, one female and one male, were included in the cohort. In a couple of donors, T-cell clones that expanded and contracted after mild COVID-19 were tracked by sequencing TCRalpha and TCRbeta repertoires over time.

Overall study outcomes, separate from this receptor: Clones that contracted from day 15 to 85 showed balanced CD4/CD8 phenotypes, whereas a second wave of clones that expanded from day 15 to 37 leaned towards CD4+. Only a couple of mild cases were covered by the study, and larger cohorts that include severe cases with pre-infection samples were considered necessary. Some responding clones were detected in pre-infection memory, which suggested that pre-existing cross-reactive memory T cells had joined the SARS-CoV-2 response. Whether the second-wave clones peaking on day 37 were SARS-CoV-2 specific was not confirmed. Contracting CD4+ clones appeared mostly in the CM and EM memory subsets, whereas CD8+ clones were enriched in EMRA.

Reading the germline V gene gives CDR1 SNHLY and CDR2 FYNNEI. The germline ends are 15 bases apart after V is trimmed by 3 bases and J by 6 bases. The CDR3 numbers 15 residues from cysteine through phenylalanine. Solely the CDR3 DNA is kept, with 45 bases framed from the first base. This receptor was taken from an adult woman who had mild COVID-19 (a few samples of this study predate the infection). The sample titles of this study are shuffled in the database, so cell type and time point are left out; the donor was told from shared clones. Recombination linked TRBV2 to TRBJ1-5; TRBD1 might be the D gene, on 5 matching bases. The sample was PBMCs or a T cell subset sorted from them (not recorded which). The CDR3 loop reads CASSEGQGRGQPQHF. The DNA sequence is TGTGCCAGCAGTGAGGGGCAGGGAAGAGGTCAGCCCCAGCATTTT. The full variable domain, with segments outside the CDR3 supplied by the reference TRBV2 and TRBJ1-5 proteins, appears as EPEVTQTPSHQVTQMGQEVILRCVPISNHLYFYWYRQILGQKVEFLVSFYNNEISEKSEIFDDQFSVERPDGSNFTLKIRSTKLEDSAMYFCASSEGQGRGQPQHFGDGTRLSIL.